This passage covers 2 T cell receptor beta chains from one sample sequenced in a study of memory CD4+ T cells and cytomegalovirus serostatus. Single viable CD3+CD4+CD8-CD45RO+ cells were sorted as the memory CD4+ T cells. Data came from immunoSEQ multiplex PCR; TCRdb stores just in-frame clones and leaves some out. Of around 99,000 clones listed, roughly 80% are singletons. The sequenced material came from memory CD4+ T cells from blood. These receptors came from an adult in good health and CMV-seropositive.

V is TRBV6-1 and J is TRBJ2-7; TRBD1 agrees at 7 bases. The length of the CDR3 is 14 residues. V shed 7 bases, J shed 0 bases, and the junction held 6 bases outside the gene matches. The germline gives CDR1 MNHNS, CDR2 SASEGT. The DNA of the CDR3 is TGTGCCAGCATGCGACAGGGCCGCTCCTACGAGCAGTACTTC. Translating it yields CASMRQGRSYEQYF.

The chain joins TRBV7-9 to TRBJ2-2; D not certain. Germline loops: CDR1 SEHNR, CDR2 FQNEAQ (reference sequence). The CDR3 runs 14 residues. The V end lost 5 bases, the J end lost 6 bases, and 13 bases lay between the germline ends. The CDR3 sequence: CASSRTGSSGELFF. CDR3 DNA: TGTGCCAGCAGCCGGACGGGTTCATCCGGGGAGCTGTTTTTT.